This T cell receptor beta chain was sequenced during a study of blood T cell repertoires in COVID-19. The method was immunoSEQ multiplex PCR; TCRdb's version includes in-frame clones alone and lacks a portion of them. This table holds around 65,000 clones, around four fifths found once. The V end lost 4 bases, the J end lost 4 bases, and 13 bases lay between the germline ends. CDR1 and CDR2 (germline): SEHNR, FQNEAQ (reference sequence). This CDR3 contains 14 residues. This receptor was identified in a woman at least 80 years old with active or convalescent COVID-19. The gene calls are TRBV7-9 and TRBJ1-2, with D tentatively TRBD1 (6 bases). The specimen was peripheral blood. The CDR3 region has the DNA TGTGCCAGCAGCTGGGAACAGGGACCCTATGGCTACACCTTC. It is translated as CASSWEQGPYGYTF.